This T cell receptor beta chain was profiled in a study of blood T cell repertoires in COVID-19. About the research overall: In each case, the material was cDNA or gDNA derived from T cells, B-cell-depleted T cells, or PBMCs.

Original methodology: Estimated nucleated cell counts came from reference gene primer amplification. Using immunoSEQ multiplex PCR, the repertoire was profiled, and TCRdb retains in-frame clones only, with some absent. V, J and clone size reflect that table, while D and trimming were determined from the DNA. The profile shows roughly 150,000 clones, 75% to 80% of them singletons. This clone was seen more than once but under ten times. CDR3 size: 18 residues. V was cut by 1 base and J by 5 bases, with 18 bases left in between. Looked up from germline, CDR1 is KGHSH and CDR2 is LQKENI. The sequence was collected from a woman over 75 with acute or convalescent COVID-19. The V and J genes are TRBV18 and TRBJ1-6; D is ambiguous. The sample was peripheral blood. For the CDR3, the DNA is TGTGCCAGCTCACCACGGTTGCAACCACAGCTCGATAATTCACCCCTCCACTTT. Amino acids: CASSPRLQPQLDNSPLHF.